The 5 T cell receptor beta chains below come from one sample, sequenced in a study of shared clonotypes between healthy human individuals. Sequencing used immunoSEQ multiplex PCR; TCRdb keeps in-frame clones, though not all of them. The repertoire holds around 1,000,000 clones, with 60% to 85% as singletons. What was sequenced was memory CD4+ T cells from PBMCs. Noted subset: CD45RA-negative fraction. These receptor sequences come from a man aged 18 to 35 in good health. Some clones in this sample may be carry-over from other donors' samples.

The chain joins TRBV27 to TRBJ2-1; TRBD2 matches at 10 bases. The CDR3 extends over 15 amino acids. With 5 bases clipped from V and 7 bases from J, the junction kept 8 bases outside the gene matches. CDR1 is MNHEY, CDR2 SMNVEV, per germline (reference sequence). The CDR3 reads CASSLSGGRVNEQFF. In DNA, the CDR3 is TGTGCCAGCAGTCTTAGCGGGGGGCGCGTTAATGAGCAGTTCTTC.

This sequence joins TRBV7-9 and TRBJ1-1; the D gene is possibly TRBD1 (6 bases). CDR1 is SEHNR, CDR2 FQNEAQ, per germline (reference sequence). V was pared by 1 base and J by 8 bases, with 14 bases between. There are 14 residues in the CDR3. CDR3 in amino acids: CASSLGQVGAEAFF. The CDR3, as DNA: TGTGCCAGCAGCTTAGGGCAGGTGGGGGCCGAAGCTTTCTTT.

This clone was counted once. The chain combines TRBV7-9 with TRBJ1-2; perhaps TRBD1 as D (6 bases). The germline V and J ends were trimmed by 8 bases and 7 bases, with 23 bases remaining between them. This CDR3 contains 15 residues. Looked up from germline, CDR1 is SEHNR and CDR2 is FQNEAQ (reference sequence). The CDR3 DNA is TGTGCCAGCGGACGACTCCCGGCGACAGGCTCTGGCTACACCTTC. Translated, it gives CASGRLPATGSGYTF.

The rearrangement links TRBV19 to TRBJ2-6; D perhaps matches TRBD1 (8 bases). Germline V gene lookup returns CDR1 LNHDA and CDR2 SQIVND (reference sequence). V was shortened by 4 bases and J by 0 bases, with 22 bases between the two germline ends. CDR3 size: 20 residues. This CDR3 reads CASSTRTGRVISSGANVLTF. CDR3 DNA sequence: TGTGCCAGTAGTACCAGGACAGGGAGGGTTATAAGCTCTGGGGCCAACGTCCTGACTTTC.

The V call is TRBV2, the J call TRBJ2-1; a possible D gene is TRBD2 (6 bases). This CDR3 is built from 15 residues. V lost 6 bases and J lost 1, with 13 bases in between. CDR1 is SNHLY and CDR2 is FYNNEI in the germline V gene. The CDR3 DNA is TGTGCCAGCAGCGCCCTGGGGGGTTCCTACAATGAGCAGTTCTTC. This sequence encodes CASSALGGSYNEQFF.